The 19 T cell receptor beta chains below all came from one sample that was sequenced in a study of technical replicates of blood from a handful of donors. Clones were sequenced by immunoSEQ multiplex PCR, and TCRdb holds only the in-frame ones, with some missing. The sample carries 60,000 to 85,000 clones, approximately 94% recorded once. Sequencing input: T cells isolated from PBMCs. Source of these receptors: a human donor in good health.

The chain has TRBV5-6 and TRBJ1-1; D perhaps matches TRBD1 (5 bases). CDR1 is SGHDT, CDR2 YYEEEE, per germline. CDR3 length: 14 amino acids. V lost 4 bases and J 4 bases, leaving 14 bases between the germline ends. The CDR3 sequence is CASSGDWRSTEAFF. CDR3 bases: TGTGCCAGCAGCGGGGACTGGAGGAGCACTGAAGCTTTCTTT. Together with reference TRBV5-6 and TRBJ1-1, the CDR3 gives the full variable domain: DAGVTQSPTHLIKTRGQQVTLRCSPKSGHDTVSWYQQALGQGPQFIFQYYEEEERQRGNFPDRFSGHQFPNYSSELNVNALLLGDSALYLCASSGDWRSTEAFFGQGTRLTVV.

This sequence joins TRBV12-5 and TRBJ2-2, with a tentative D call TRBD1 (6 bases). The V gene lost 2 bases and the J gene lost 4 bases, with 14 bases spanning the gap. Germline V gene lookup returns CDR1 LGHNT and CDR2 FRNRAP. The CDR3 has 16 residues. The CDR3, as DNA: TGTGCTAGTGGTTTGTCCCTAGACAGGCGCACCGGGGAGCTGTTTTTT. This encodes CASGLSLDRRTGELFF.

This clone was observed a single time. V gene TRBV6-1 combines with J gene TRBJ2-7, with D possibly matching TRBD2 (5 bases). The CDR3 sequence is 15 residues long. V lost 0 bases to trimming and J lost 0 bases, with 9 bases between them. Per germline, CDR1 MNHNS and CDR2 SASEGT. The CDR3 sequence: CASSEAVEASYEQYF. The CDR3 nucleotides are TGTGCCAGCAGTGAAGCCGTGGAGGCCTCCTACGAGCAGTACTTC.

This clone showed up just a few times. The chain is built from TRBV28 and TRBJ2-1; 8 bases are shared with TRBD2. V lost 11 bases, J lost 3 bases, and 12 bases stayed unmatched. CDR3 size: 15 residues. CDR1 MDHEN and CDR2 SYDVKM come from the germline V gene. CDR3: CASKGVAGYYNEQFF. CDR3 nucleotide sequence: TGTGCCTCAAAGGGGGTAGCGGGATACTACAATGAGCAGTTCTTC.

This chain links TRBV21-1 with TRBJ2-2; TRBD2, the table's D call, was not compared with the DNA. TRBV21-1 is marked as a pseudogene. CDR3 length: 15 amino acids. The CDR3 region has the DNA TGTGCCAGCAGCAAAGGACTAGCGGGAGCCGGGGAGCTGTTTTTT. It translates to CASSKGLAGAGELFF.

V and J are TRBV5-4 and TRBJ1-1; TRBD1 matches 9 bases. CDR3 length: 17 amino acids. Germline CDR1 SGHNT, CDR2 YYREEE (reference sequence). The ends lost 5 bases at V and 0 bases at J; junction bases unmatched: 11. The DNA of the CDR3 is TGTGCCAGCAGTCCCGGGACAGGGAGCTTTATGAACACTGAAGCTTTCTTT. Its translation is CASSPGTGSFMNTEAFF.

This rearrangement joins TRBV28 to TRBJ1-4, with D perhaps TRBD1 (5 bases). This CDR3 contains 15 residues. Trimming pared 6 bases from V and 7 bases from J, leaving 18 bases between. Germline CDR1 and CDR2: MDHEN and SYDVKM. The CDR3 is CASSPLRGGIEKLFF. The CDR3 DNA is TGTGCCAGCAGCCCCCTTAGGGGAGGAATTGAAAAACTGTTTTTT.

The chain uses TRBV7-3 and TRBJ2-1; TRBD2 matches 7 bases. Germline V gives CDR1 SGHTA, CDR2 FQGTGA. The CDR3 sequence is 15 residues long. V was pared by 3 bases and J by 2 bases, with 4 bases of the junction left unmatched. DNA of the CDR3: TGTGCCAGCAGCTTCGAGCGGGGACCCTACAATGAGCAGTTCTTC. Encoded protein: CASSFERGPYNEQFF.

V usage is TRBV19 and J usage is TRBJ2-2; 9 nucleotides line up with TRBD1. The V and J ends lost 8 bases and 6 bases, in that order; junction bases with no gene match: 4. The germline CDR1 and CDR2 sequences are LNHDA and SQIVND (reference sequence). This CDR3 comprises 13 residues. CDR3 nucleotides: TGTGCCAGTCAACAGGGGGCTTCCGGGGAGCTGTTTTTT. This sequence encodes CASQQGASGELFF.

The rearrangement joins TRBV29-1 to TRBJ1-4, with TRBD1 matching over 7 bases. The trim removed 4 bases at V and 10 bases at J, leaving 18 bases unmatched. Looked up from germline, CDR1 is SQVTM and CDR2 is ANQGSEA. This CDR3 has 16 residues. Here the CDR3 reads CSVVAVGTALTGKLFF. The CDR3 DNA is TGCAGCGTTGTAGCTGTAGGGACAGCGCTTACGGGAAAACTGTTTTTT.

The chain couples TRBV6-4 to TRBJ2-3; D gene ambiguous. Germline V gene sequence: CDR1 MRHNA, CDR2 SNTAGT. V lost 4 bases and J lost 3, with 8 bases in between. The CDR3 has 13 residues. Written as DNA, the CDR3 is TGTGCCAGCAGTGCGTATCGGACAGATACGCAGTATTTT. Its protein product is CASSAYRTDTQYF.

V usage is TRBV5-4 and J usage is TRBJ2-3; maybe TRBD1 (6 bases). V lost 4 bases, J lost 4 bases, and 10 bases lay in between. This CDR3 contains 13 residues. Per the germline V gene, CDR1 is SGHNT and CDR2 is YYREEE (reference sequence). This CDR3 is CASSPGESDTQYF. The CDR3 bases are TGTGCCAGCAGCCCAGGGGAGTCAGATACGCAGTATTTT.

The chain is built from TRBV19 and TRBJ2-7, with 12 bases lining up with TRBD2. Trimming at V came to 3 bases and at J to 5 bases, leaving 2 bases not matched to a gene. The V gene's germline CDR1 is LNHDA and CDR2 SQIVND (reference sequence). The CDR3 has 14 amino acids. CDR3 in DNA: TGTGCCAGTAGTATCCTAGCGGGAGGGCACGAGCAGTACTTC. This codes for CASSILAGGHEQYF. Variable domain in full (rest from reference TRBV19 and TRBJ2-7): DGGITQSPKYLFRKEGQNVTLSCEQNLNHDAMYWYRQDPGQGLRLIYYSQIVNDFQKGDIAEGYSVSREKKESFPLTVTSAQKNPTAFYLCASSILAGGHEQYFGPGTRLTVT.

The genes are TRBV7-9 and TRBJ2-1, with D possibly matching TRBD2 (6 bases). The length of the CDR3 is 14 residues. V dropped 3 bases and J dropped 1 base, with 7 bases sitting between them. Germline V gene lookup returns CDR1 SEHNR and CDR2 FQNEAQ (reference sequence). The CDR3 DNA reads as TGTGCCAGCAGCTTTGGGACTTCCTACAATGAGCAGTTCTTC. This sequence encodes CASSFGTSYNEQFF.

This clone occurred once. This chain uses TRBV27 with TRBJ2-7; TRBD2 agrees at 12 bases. Trimming at V came to 7 bases and at J to 6 bases, leaving 13 bases not matched to a gene. The CDR3 is made up of 16 amino acids. Germline V gene data show CDR1 as MNHEY and CDR2 as SMNVEV (reference sequence). In DNA form, the CDR3 reads TGTGCCAGCACCAAGTTACTAGCGGGAGGTCCGTTCGAGCAGTACTTC. Translating it yields CASTKLLAGGPFEQYF.

Here the CDR3 reads CASSPARGLVQYF. In nucleotides, the CDR3 is TGTGCCAGCAGTCCCGCGCGGGGGCTTGTGCAGTACTTC. The genes are TRBV6-5 and TRBJ2-7; D might be TRBD2 (7 bases). V was pared by 5 bases and J by 9 bases, with 17 bases between. The CDR3 has 13 residues. CDR1 is MNHEY, CDR2 SVGAGI, per germline.

V is TRBV19 and J is TRBJ2-1, with 8 bases aligning to TRBD1. The ends lost 7 bases at V and 9 bases at J; junction bases unmatched: 8. Germline V gene sequence: CDR1 LNHDA, CDR2 SQIVND (reference sequence). This CDR3 has 13 residues. DNA of the CDR3: TGTGCCAGTAAACTCCAGGGGGCAGGTGAGCAGTTCTTC. Translated, it gives CASKLQGAGEQFF.

The chain carries TRBV5-6 and TRBJ1-5; a possible D gene is TRBD1 (5 bases). CDR3 length equals 16 residues. The germline V and J ends were trimmed by 0 bases and 3 bases, with 13 bases remaining between them. From germline, CDR1 is SGHDT and CDR2 YYEEEE. CDR3 amino acids: CASSLALQTANQPQHF. The CDR3 coding sequence is TGTGCCAGCAGCTTGGCACTTCAGACAGCCAATCAGCCCCAGCATTTT.

This chain connects TRBV30 to TRBJ1-5; 10 bases match TRBD1. V was clipped by 2 bases and J by 4 bases; unmatched bases: 5. Germline V CDR1 and CDR2: GTSNPN, SVGIG (reference sequence). The CDR3 length is 15 residues. The DNA for the CDR3 is TGTGCCTGGAGTCCGGGACAGGGGAATAATCAGCCCCAGCATTTT. Encoded protein: CAWSPGQGNNQPQHF.